The 3 T cell receptor beta chains below all came from one sample that was sequenced in a study of cytomegalovirus exposure and HLA in healthy donors. The PCR used 60 Vbeta and 13 Jbeta primers. Data came from immunoSEQ multiplex PCR; TCRdb stores just in-frame clones and leaves some out. The sample lists about 130,000 clones, roughly 80% seen once, with about 4% in the top ten. The sample taken for sequencing was PBMCs. The receptors stem from a middle-aged woman in good health and CMV-seronegative.

This clone was seen more than once but under ten times. The chain is built from TRBV5-1 and TRBJ1-4; weak D call: TRBD1 (6 bases). The CDR3 runs 15 residues. The V end was cut by 3 bases, the J end by 4 bases, with 13 bases between. Germline values: CDR1 SGHRS, CDR2 YFSETQ. CDR3 loop: CASSSQTGRNEKLFF. The CDR3 DNA reads TGCGCCAGCAGCTCTCAGACAGGACGTAATGAAAAACTGTTTTTT.

The rearrangement links TRBV29-1 to TRBJ2-1; tentatively, D is TRBD1 (5 bases). The CDR3 spans 16 residues. Germline CDR1 reads SQVTM; CDR2 reads ANQGSEA. The ends were cut back, 5 bases at V and 2 bases at J, with 19 bases in the middle. CDR3 loop: CSVFLTATSPYNEQFF. The CDR3 nucleotides are TGCAGCGTTTTTCTGACAGCGACCAGCCCCTACAATGAGCAGTTCTTC.

CDR3 in amino acids: CASSFNSGTEAFF. CDR3 nucleotide sequence: TGCGCCAGCAGCTTCAATTCGGGCACTGAAGCTTTCTTT. V and J are TRBV5-1 and TRBJ1-1; D not resolved. This CDR3 spans 13 amino acids. V was trimmed by 2 bases and J by 4 bases, leaving 9 bases between them. Germline assignment: CDR1 SGHRS and CDR2 YFSETQ.